This T cell receptor (beta chain) originates from a study of OX40 agonist ivuxolimab in advanced cancers. Study-level background: Ivuxolimab is an agonistic anti-OX40 (CD134) antibody, and patients were treated with it.

Peripheral blood came from all dose cohorts at three timepoints. Regarding the study as a whole: At 0.1 to 3.0 mg/kg, clonal expansion of CD4+ and CD8+ blood T cells had occurred by week 6. Some patients who did not respond also had low normalized T-cell clonal expansion.

For this clone: Its antigen is currently unknown.

Sequencing was performed with immunoSEQ multiplex PCR; in TCRdb, only in-frame clones are kept and a portion is missing. The sample carries about 70,000 clones, about nine tenths recorded once. Germline assignment: CDR1 SNHLY and CDR2 FYNNEI. CDR3 length: 15 amino acids. The V and J ends lost 3 bases and 0 bases respectively, with 12 bases between them. This clonotype originated in an adult with an advanced solid tumor such as melanoma, head and neck, liver or kidney cancer. Here the sequenced sample was CD4+ or CD8+ T cells sorted from blood, taken in a trial of the OX40 agonist ivuxolimab. This chain connects TRBV2 to TRBJ2-7, with no clear D. The CDR3: CASSDVIPSSYEQYF. The CDR3 DNA is TGTGCCAGCAGTGATGTAATCCCGAGCTCCTACGAGCAGTACTTC. Full variable domain (rest looked up from reference TRBV2 and TRBJ2-7): EPEVTQTPSHQVTQMGQEVILRCVPISNHLYFYWYRQILGQKVEFLVSFYNNEISEKSEIFDDQFSVERPDGSNFTLKIRSTKLEDSAMYFCASSDVIPSSYEQYFGPGTRLTVT.